This T cell receptor (beta chain) was obtained from a study of blood T cell repertoires in COVID-19. Data came from immunoSEQ multiplex PCR; TCRdb stores just in-frame clones and leaves some out. The repertoire has around 250,000 clones, around 82% of them found once; the top ten carry roughly 5.7%. The germline V gene has CDR1 MDHEN and CDR2 SYDVKM. Unmatched junction bases numbered 7, after V lost 10 bases and J lost 2 bases. The CDR3 has 14 amino acids. The chain joins TRBV28 to TRBJ2-1; 8 nucleotides agree with TRBD1. Sequenced sample: peripheral blood. This receptor was identified in an elderly man with acute or convalescent COVID-19. In DNA, the CDR3 is TGTGCCACATCACAGGGGGGTGCCTACAATGAGCAGTTCTTC. Translated: CATSQGGAYNEQFF.